The present TCR beta chain was sequenced within a study of T cell changes during pregnancy in multiple sclerosis. Here immunoSEQ multiplex PCR was the method, and the copy in TCRdb shows in-frame clones only, minus some. The table records some 40,000 clones, roughly 94% of them present only once. Trimming took off 5 bases at V and 7 bases at J, with 21 bases between the two ends. The length of the CDR3 is 15 residues. Germline values: CDR1 MNHEY, CDR2 SVGAGI. The source of this sequence is a female donor with multiple sclerosis, enrolled in a pregnancy study. The material was peripheral blood, obtained in the third trimester of pregnancy. The chain links TRBV6-5 to TRBJ2-7, with a tentative D call TRBD2 (6 bases). Here the CDR3 reads CASSIRTSPTREQYF. In nucleotides, the CDR3 is TGTGCCAGCAGTATCCGGACGTCCCCGACTAGGGAGCAGTACTTC.